These 6 T cell receptor beta chains came from one sample sequenced in a study of breast tumors, draining lymph nodes, adjacent tissues. TCRdb analysed the multiplex PCR reads with MiXCR anew, one entry per CDR3 protein. Of under 110,000 distinct CDR3 sequences listed, 30% were seen once; the top ten hold approximately 5%. The lymph nodes were axillary draining lymph nodes from breast cancer patients. Input material: axillary lymph node tissue. Receptors were obtained from a female donor with breast cancer. Some clones in this sample may be carry-over from other donors' samples.

This clonotype was observed many times. The CDR3 DNA reads TGTGCCACCAGTGACCCCCACAGGGCTGGCGGCTACACCTTC. This encodes CATSDPHRAGGYTF. The J gene is TRBJ1-2, the V gene TRBV24-1, with a possible D match to TRBD1 (6 bases). The CDR3 has 14 amino acids. The V and J ends lost 4 bases and 8 bases respectively, with 16 bases between them. The germline V gene encodes CDR1 KGHDR and CDR2 SFDVKD.

The chain has TRBV9 and TRBJ2-2; TRBD2 is a possible D gene (5 bases). From germline, CDR1 is SGDLS and CDR2 YYNGEE. CDR3 size: 16 residues. V lost 0 bases to trimming and J lost 2 bases, with 11 bases between them. CDR3 in amino acids: CASSVGPGINTGELFF. The DNA of the CDR3 is TGTGCCAGCAGCGTAGGTCCGGGGATCAACACCGGGGAGCTGTTTTTT.

This clonotype was found many times. The chain has TRBV6-7 and TRBJ2-2, with 8 bases aligning to TRBD1. TRBV6-7 is marked as an open reading frame, function uncertain. The length of the CDR3 is 16 residues. V was clipped by 5 bases and J by 0 bases; unmatched bases: 5. CDR3: CASSHPGQANTGELFF. CDR3 nucleotide sequence: TGTGCCAGCAGTCACCCGGGACAGGCGAACACCGGGGAGCTGTTTTTT.

This chain links TRBV7-3 with TRBJ2-3; 13 bases line up with TRBD2. V lost 1 base and J lost 12; bases outside the gene matches: 4. The germline gives CDR1 SGHTA, CDR2 FQGTGA. The CDR3 runs to 14 residues. The CDR3 here is CASSLNRTSGGQYF. The DNA for the CDR3 is TGTGCCAGCAGCTTAAATCGGACTAGCGGGGGACAGTATTTT.

Many counts were recorded for this clonotype. The chain carries TRBV14 and TRBJ2-3; D assignment may be TRBD1 or TRBD2 (5 bases each). Trimming left V 0 bases short and J 8 bases short, with 12 bases between. Per the germline V gene, CDR1 is SGHDN and CDR2 is FVKESK. This CDR3 has 14 amino acids. This CDR3 reads CASSQDRGVSTQYF. DNA for the CDR3: TGTGCCAGCAGCCAAGATAGGGGAGTGAGTACGCAGTATTTT.

This clonotype was found many times. The genes are TRBV9 and TRBJ1-4, with D maybe TRBD1 (5 bases). The germline V gene has CDR1 SGDLS and CDR2 YYNGEE. The ends were cut back, 4 bases at V and 0 bases at J, with 10 bases in the middle. The CDR3 extends over 15 amino acids. CDR3 in DNA: TGTGCCAGCAGCTTTGAGGGGACAACTAATGAAAAACTGTTTTTT. Its protein is CASSFEGTTNEKLFF.